This T cell receptor beta chain appears in the sequencing data of a study of T cell responses to AZD1222 COVID-19 vaccine. Some clones are missing from TCRdb's copy, which holds only in-frame ones; the method was immunoSEQ multiplex PCR. The profile covers about 180,000 clones, with around 93% appearing a single time and more than 0.85% taken by the ten largest. Worth noting for this clone: What it binds is not known.

General observations from the study: As reported, nearly half of all spike-specific TCRs target variant regions that are unmutated. Following two doses of AZD1222, Spike-specific TCR breadth and depth rose. Donors, mostly white British, included more females; clonal diversity was possibly underestimated.

This CDR3 is 13 amino acids long. Trimming left V 0 bases short and J 6 bases short, with 11 bases between. CDR1 and CDR2 (germline): GTSNPN, SVGIG (reference sequence). Source: peripheral blood, taken 28 days after the second dose of the MenACWY control vaccine. The origin of this receptor is an adult who received the MenACWY meningococcal vaccine as a control. The J gene is TRBJ1-2, the V gene TRBV30; no clear D gene. The CDR3 is CAWSVPGMDGYTF. The DNA of the CDR3 is TGTGCCTGGAGTGTACCGGGAATGGATGGCTACACCTTC.